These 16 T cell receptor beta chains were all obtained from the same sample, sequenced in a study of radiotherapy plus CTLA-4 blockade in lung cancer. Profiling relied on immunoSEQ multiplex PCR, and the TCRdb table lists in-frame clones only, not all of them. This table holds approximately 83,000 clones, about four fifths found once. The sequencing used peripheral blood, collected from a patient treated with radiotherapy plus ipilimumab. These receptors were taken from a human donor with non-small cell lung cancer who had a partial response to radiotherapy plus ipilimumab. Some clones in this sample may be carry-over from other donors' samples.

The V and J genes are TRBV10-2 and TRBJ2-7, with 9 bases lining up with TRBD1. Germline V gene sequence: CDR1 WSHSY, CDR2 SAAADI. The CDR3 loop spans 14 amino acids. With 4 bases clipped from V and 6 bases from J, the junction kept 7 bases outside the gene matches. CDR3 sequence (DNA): TGCGCCAGCAGTGGTGGGACAGGGACCGCCGAGCAGTACTTC. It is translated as CASSGGTGTAEQYF.

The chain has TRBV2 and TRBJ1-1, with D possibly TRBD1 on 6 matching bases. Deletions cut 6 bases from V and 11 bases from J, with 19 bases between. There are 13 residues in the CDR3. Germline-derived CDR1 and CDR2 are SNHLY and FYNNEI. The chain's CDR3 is CASSPAGQSTAFF. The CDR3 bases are TGTGCCAGCAGCCCGGCCGGACAGAGTACGGCTTTCTTT.

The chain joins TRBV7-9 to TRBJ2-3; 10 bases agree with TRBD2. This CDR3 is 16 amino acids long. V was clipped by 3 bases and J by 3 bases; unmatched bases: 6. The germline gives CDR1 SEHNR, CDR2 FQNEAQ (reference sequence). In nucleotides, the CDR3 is TGTGCCAGCAGCTTTACTAGCGGGATTAGAACAGATACGCAGTATTTT. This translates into CASSFTSGIRTDTQYF.

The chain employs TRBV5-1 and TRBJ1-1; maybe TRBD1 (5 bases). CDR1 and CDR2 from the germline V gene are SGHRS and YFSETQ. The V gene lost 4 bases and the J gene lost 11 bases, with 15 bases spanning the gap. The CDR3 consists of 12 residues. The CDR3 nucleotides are TGCGCCAGCAGCCCTGGGGCGAGTGGGGCTTTCTTT. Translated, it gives CASSPGASGAFF.

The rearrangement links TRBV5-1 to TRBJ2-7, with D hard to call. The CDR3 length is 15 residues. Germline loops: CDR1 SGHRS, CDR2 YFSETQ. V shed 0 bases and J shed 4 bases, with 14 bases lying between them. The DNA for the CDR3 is TGCGCCAGCAGCTTGGACCCCGGGTCGATATACGAGCAGTACTTC. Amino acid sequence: CASSLDPGSIYEQYF.

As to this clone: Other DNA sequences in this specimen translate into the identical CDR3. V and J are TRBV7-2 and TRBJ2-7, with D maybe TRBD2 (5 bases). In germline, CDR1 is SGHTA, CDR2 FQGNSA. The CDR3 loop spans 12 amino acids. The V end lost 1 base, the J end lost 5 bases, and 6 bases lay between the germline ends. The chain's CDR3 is CASSLGRNEQYF. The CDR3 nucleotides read TGTGCCAGCAGCTTAGGGAGGAACGAGCAGTACTTC.

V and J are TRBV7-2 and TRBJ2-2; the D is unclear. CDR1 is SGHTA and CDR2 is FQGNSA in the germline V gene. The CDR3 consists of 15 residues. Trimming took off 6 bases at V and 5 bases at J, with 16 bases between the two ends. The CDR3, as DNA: TGTGCCAGCAGTTATTCGGCGGTTCGTACCGGGGAGCTGTTTTTT. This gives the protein CASSYSAVRTGELFF.

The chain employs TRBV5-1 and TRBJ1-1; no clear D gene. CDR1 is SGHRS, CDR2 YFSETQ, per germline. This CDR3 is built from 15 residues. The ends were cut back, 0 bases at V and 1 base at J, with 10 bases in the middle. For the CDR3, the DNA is TGCGCCAGCAGCTTGGACCTAGCCAGGAACACTGAAGCTTTCTTT. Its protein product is CASSLDLARNTEAFF.

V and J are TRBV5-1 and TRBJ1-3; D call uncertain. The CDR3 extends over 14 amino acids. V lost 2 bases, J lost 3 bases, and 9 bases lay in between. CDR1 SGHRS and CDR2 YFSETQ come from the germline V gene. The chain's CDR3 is CASSFLGDGNTIYF. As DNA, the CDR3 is TGCGCCAGCAGCTTTTTGGGAGATGGAAACACCATATATTTT.

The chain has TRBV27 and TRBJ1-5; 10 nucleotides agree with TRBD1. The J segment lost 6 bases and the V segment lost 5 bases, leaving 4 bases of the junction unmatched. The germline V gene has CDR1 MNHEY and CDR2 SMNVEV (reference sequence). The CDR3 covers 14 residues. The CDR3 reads CASSTRDRGQPQHF. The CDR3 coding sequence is TGTGCCAGCAGTACGCGGGACAGGGGTCAGCCCCAGCATTTT.

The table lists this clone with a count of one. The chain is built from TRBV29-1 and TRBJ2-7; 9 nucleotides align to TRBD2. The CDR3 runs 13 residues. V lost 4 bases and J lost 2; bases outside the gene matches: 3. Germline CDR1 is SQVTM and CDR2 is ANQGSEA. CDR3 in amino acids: CSVATSGAYEQYF. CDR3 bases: TGCAGCGTTGCGACTAGCGGAGCCTACGAGCAGTACTTC.

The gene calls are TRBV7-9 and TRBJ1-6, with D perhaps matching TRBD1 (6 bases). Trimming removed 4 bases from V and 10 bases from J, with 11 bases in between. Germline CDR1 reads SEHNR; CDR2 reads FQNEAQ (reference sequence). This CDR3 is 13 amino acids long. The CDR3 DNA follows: TGTGCCAGCAGCTCAGGGGTAAGGTCACCCCTCCACTTT. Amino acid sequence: CASSSGVRSPLHF.

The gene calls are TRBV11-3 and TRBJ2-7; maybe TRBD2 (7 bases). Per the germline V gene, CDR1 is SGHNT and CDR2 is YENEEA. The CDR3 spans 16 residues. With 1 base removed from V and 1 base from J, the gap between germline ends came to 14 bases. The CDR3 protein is CASSLAGGFGSYEQYF. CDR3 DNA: TGTGCCAGCAGCTTAGCGGGGGGCTTCGGGTCCTACGAGCAGTACTTC.

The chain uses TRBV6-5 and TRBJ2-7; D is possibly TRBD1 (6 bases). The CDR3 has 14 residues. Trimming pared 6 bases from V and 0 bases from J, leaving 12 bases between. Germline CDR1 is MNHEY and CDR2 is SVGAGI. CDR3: CASRPTGDSYEQYF. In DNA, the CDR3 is TGTGCCAGCAGGCCGACAGGTGACTCCTACGAGCAGTACTTC.

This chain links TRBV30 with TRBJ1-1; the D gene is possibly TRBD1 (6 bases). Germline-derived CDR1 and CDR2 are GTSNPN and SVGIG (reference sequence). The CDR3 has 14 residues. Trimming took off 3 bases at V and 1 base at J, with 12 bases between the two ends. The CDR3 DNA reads TGTGCCTGGAGGATGACAGGTTCGAACACTGAAGCTTTCTTT. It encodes CAWRMTGSNTEAFF. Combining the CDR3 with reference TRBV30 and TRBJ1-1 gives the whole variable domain SQTIHQWPATLVQPVGSPLSLECTVEGTSNPNLYWYRQAAGRGLQLLFYSVGIGQISSEVPQNLSASRPQDRQFILSSKKLLLSDSGFYLCAWRMTGSNTEAFFGQGTRLTVV.

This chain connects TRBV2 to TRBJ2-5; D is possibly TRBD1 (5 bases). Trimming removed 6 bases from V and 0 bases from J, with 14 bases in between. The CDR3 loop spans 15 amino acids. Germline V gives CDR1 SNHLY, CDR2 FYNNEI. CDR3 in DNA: TGTGCCAGCAGCAAGAATCCAGGGAACCAAGAGACCCAGTACTTC. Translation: CASSKNPGNQETQYF.